The sequence of this T cell receptor (beta chain) was determined in a study of beta chain features in type 1 diabetes. Of the isolated RNA, all was reverse transcribed, and so the sequenced material was expressed TCRB transcripts. Naive, central memory and regulatory T cell samples produced a mean of approximately 4 million reads. Method: immunoSEQ multiplex PCR; TCRdb's copy keeps in-frame clones and lacks some. Of roughly 340,000 clones in the sample, roughly 13% were seen once. To note about this clone: Its antigen remains unknown.

Study observations and caveats: Type 1 diabetes patients had moderately but significantly shorter TCRB CDR3s in all four CD4+ subsets.

CDR3 size: 14 residues. V was clipped by 3 bases and J by 5 bases, with 13 bases between them. Germline assignment: CDR1 LNHDA and CDR2 SQIVND (reference sequence). This chain uses TRBV19 with TRBJ1-1, with D unresolved. Source material: naive CD4+ T cells from blood. This TCR was recovered from a woman aged 18-30 years with type 1 diabetes. The CDR3, as DNA: TGTGCCAGTAGTATCTTGGCGTGGAGTACTGAAGCTTTCTTT. Its protein product is CASSILAWSTEAFF.